Each of the 27 T cell receptor beta chains below was sequenced from the same sample in a study of blood T cell repertoires in COVID-19. TCRdb keeps only in-frame clones here, not all; method: immunoSEQ multiplex PCR. This table has some 300,000 clones, 80% to 90% appearing once. Sequencing was carried out using peripheral blood. Every receptor here comes from a woman aged 45 to 65 with COVID-19, enrolled during active disease.

This clone is a singleton in its sample. The J gene is TRBJ2-7, the V gene TRBV29-1; D is possibly TRBD1 (6 bases). CDR3 size: 13 residues. Germline V gene data show CDR1 as SQVTM and CDR2 as ANQGSEA. The V gene lost 7 bases and the J gene lost 0 bases, with 13 bases spanning the gap. The CDR3 bases are TGCAGCGCTGAGGGACAAAACTCCTACGAGCAGTACTTC. The encoded protein is CSAEGQNSYEQYF.

The chain combines TRBV4-1 with TRBJ2-7; 9 positions agree with TRBD2. V lost 2 bases and J lost 6; bases outside the gene matches: 5. Germline V gene lookup returns CDR1 MGHRA and CDR2 YSYEKL. The CDR3 length is 14 residues. The CDR3 DNA reads as TGCGCCAGCAGCCAACTCGCGGGAGGGGCCGAGCAGTACTTC. The encoded protein is CASSQLAGGAEQYF.

The chain carries TRBV18 and TRBJ1-1, with D perhaps matching TRBD1 (5 bases). CDR3 length: 15 residues. CDR1 and CDR2 from the germline V gene are KGHSH and LQKENI. V lost 0 bases to trimming and J lost 4 bases, with 12 bases between them. DNA of the CDR3: TGTGCCAGCTCACCACCGAAGGGGAAGGGCACTGAAGCTTTCTTT. Its translation: CASSPPKGKGTEAFF.

The chain combines TRBV30 with TRBJ2-1; 8 nucleotides line up with TRBD2. V trimming: 0 bases; J trimming: 7 bases; junction bases outside the gene matches: 8. CDR1 and CDR2 from the germline V gene are GTSNPN and SVGIG (reference sequence). CDR3 size: 15 residues. The CDR3 nucleotides are TGTGCCTGGAGTGTAGAACAGCTAGCGGGTAATGAGCAGTTCTTC. Its translation: CAWSVEQLAGNEQFF.

This clone was picked up one time. This chain uses TRBV18 with TRBJ1-1, with 9 bases aligning to TRBD1. This CDR3 spans 15 amino acids. CDR1 and CDR2 (germline): KGHSH, LQKENI. V lost 4 bases and J lost 3; bases outside the gene matches: 6. The CDR3 reads CASSRYRGPDTEAFF. CDR3 nucleotide sequence: TGTGCCAGCTCACGATACAGGGGGCCGGACACTGAAGCTTTCTTT.

The chain recombines TRBV5-6 with TRBJ2-6; 8 nucleotides agree with TRBD1. The V and J ends lost 0 bases and 0 bases, in that order; junction bases with no gene match: 8. Germline CDR1 is SGHDT and CDR2 is YYEEEE. This CDR3 has 19 residues. CDR3 in DNA: TGTGCCAGCAGCTTGGAGGCAGGGGGCTTCCCCTCTGGGGCCAACGTCCTGACTTTC. Residues: CASSLEAGGFPSGANVLTF. The entire variable domain, with the rest obtained from reference TRBV5-6 and TRBJ2-6, is as follows: DAGVTQSPTHLIKTRGQQVTLRCSPKSGHDTVSWYQQALGQGPQFIFQYYEEEERQRGNFPDRFSGHQFPNYSSELNVNALLLGDSALYLCASSLEAGGFPSGANVLTFGAGSRLTVL.

The genes are TRBV6-2 or TRBV6-3 and TRBJ2-7; D gene unclear. The V gene's germline CDR1 is MNHEY and CDR2 SVGEGT. The CDR3 has 13 amino acids. V was cut by 5 bases and J by 4 bases, with 12 bases left in between. The CDR3, as DNA: TGTGCCAGCAGTCGCTGGGCCGATTACGAGCAGTACTTC. Amino acids: CASSRWADYEQYF.

The rearrangement joins TRBV4-1 to TRBJ2-7, with no clear D. Between the trimmed V and J ends, which lost 1 base and 10 bases, there was a span of 11 bases. This CDR3 has 12 amino acids. Germline values: CDR1 MGHRA, CDR2 YSYEKL. This CDR3 is CASSQGPGGQYF. DNA for the CDR3: TGCGCCAGCAGCCAAGGCCCGGGTGGACAGTACTTC.

The V and J genes are TRBV7-9 and TRBJ1-1, with 8 nucleotides matching TRBD1. With V trimmed by 3 bases and J by 3 bases, 6 bases remained unmatched. Germline CDR1 SEHNR, CDR2 FQNEAQ (reference sequence). This CDR3 spans 15 amino acids. The CDR3, as DNA: TGTGCCAGCAGCTTTGGACAGGGTCGGTACACTGAAGCTTTCTTT. This translates into CASSFGQGRYTEAFF.

This sequence joins TRBV19 and TRBJ2-1, with 8 bases that match TRBD2. The germline gives CDR1 LNHDA, CDR2 SQIVND (reference sequence). The junction had 9 bases not matched to a gene; V was cut back by 5 bases and J by 0 bases. The CDR3 runs to 17 residues. The CDR3 loop reads CASSWASGYDSYNEQFF. In DNA form, the CDR3 reads TGTGCCAGTAGTTGGGCTAGCGGGTATGACTCCTACAATGAGCAGTTCTTC.

The genes are TRBV18 and TRBJ2-1; TRBD1 matches 8 bases. The length of the CDR3 is 12 residues. Germline V lookup: CDR1 KGHSH, CDR2 LQKENI. The V segment lost 5 bases and the J segment 8 bases; nucleotides outside the gene matches: 2. The CDR3 sequence: CASSTDRDEQFF. As DNA, the CDR3 is TGTGCCAGCTCAACGGACAGGGATGAGCAGTTCTTC.

The chain has TRBV11-2 and TRBJ1-2; 7 positions agree with TRBD1. Germline assignment: CDR1 SGHAT and CDR2 FQNNGV. With 1 base clipped from V and 4 bases from J, the junction kept 3 bases outside the gene matches. The CDR3 totals 14 residues. The DNA for the CDR3 is TGTGCCAGCAGCTTAGGAGGGGGCGCCTATGGCTACACCTTC. The encoded protein is CASSLGGGAYGYTF.

V gene TRBV9 combines with J gene TRBJ1-2, with TRBD1 matching over 7 bases. V gave up 0 bases and J gave up 6 bases; unmatched junction bases: 5. This CDR3 spans 14 amino acids. The germline V gene has CDR1 SGDLS and CDR2 YYNGEE. In DNA form, the CDR3 reads TGTGCCAGCAGCGTAGACAGCGGACAGGATGGCTACACCTTC. Protein: CASSVDSGQDGYTF.

The chain has TRBV29-1 and TRBJ1-1; 7 bases map to TRBD1. The trim removed 7 bases at V and 5 bases at J, leaving 4 bases unmatched. CDR3 length: 11 residues. Germline V lookup: CDR1 SQVTM, CDR2 ANQGSEA. CDR3 region: CSAKTGTEAFF. The CDR3 bases are TGCAGCGCCAAGACAGGGACTGAAGCTTTCTTT.

J is TRBJ2-2 and V is TRBV5-4; the D gene is possibly TRBD2 (6 bases). This CDR3 has 16 amino acids. V dropped 0 bases and J dropped 6 bases, with 15 bases sitting between them. Germline loops: CDR1 SGHNT, CDR2 YYREEE (reference sequence). CDR3 protein: CASSLGLQGGAGELFF. CDR3 coding DNA: TGTGCCAGCAGCTTGGGACTCCAGGGAGGAGCCGGGGAGCTGTTTTTT.

The rearrangement joins TRBV7-2 to TRBJ2-1, with 9 positions matching TRBD2. The ends lost 1 base at V and 3 bases at J; junction bases unmatched: 4. This CDR3 has 16 amino acids. Germline CDR1 reads SGHTA; CDR2 reads FQGNSA. CDR3 nucleotide sequence: TGTGCCAGCAGCTTAGTCTATAGCGGGAGCTACAATGAGCAGTTCTTC. Translating it yields CASSLVYSGSYNEQFF.

The genes are TRBV5-1 and TRBJ1-4; a weak D match, TRBD1 (5 bases). The CDR3 length is 16 residues. Germline CDR1 SGHRS, CDR2 YFSETQ. Trimming cost V 2 bases and J 5 bases, with 16 bases left between them. The CDR3 here is CASSFWTRGPNEKLFF. CDR3 coding DNA: TGCGCCAGCAGCTTCTGGACAAGGGGCCCCAATGAAAAACTGTTTTTT.

The rearrangement uses TRBV5-4 and TRBJ2-7; 8 positions agree with TRBD2. Germline V gene sequence: CDR1 SGHNT, CDR2 YYREEE (reference sequence). CDR3 length: 13 amino acids. Losses at the gene ends were 3 bases for V and 5 bases for J; bases not matched to a gene: 4. CDR3 nucleotide sequence: TGTGCCAGCAGCTCGAGTAGCGGGAACGAGCAGTACTTC. It is translated as CASSSSSGNEQYF.

The gene calls are TRBV29-1 and TRBJ2-5; 14 nucleotides agree with TRBD2. The V and J ends lost 7 bases and 7 bases, in that order; junction bases with no gene match: 8. The CDR3 contains 14 residues. CDR1 and CDR2 from the germline V gene are SQVTM and ANQGSEA. The CDR3 region has the DNA TGCAGCGCAGGGACTAGCGGGAGAAGTGGGACCCAGTACTTC. Encoded protein: CSAGTSGRSGTQYF.

The V gene is TRBV15, the J gene TRBJ1-2, with D unclear. The germline CDR1 and CDR2 sequences are LNHNV and YYDKDF (reference sequence). V was cut by 3 bases and J by 8 bases, with 13 bases left in between. The CDR3 sequence is 13 residues long. CDR3: CATSRPPGEGYTF. The CDR3 DNA sequence: TGTGCCACCAGCAGGCCTCCTGGTGAGGGCTACACCTTC.

The CDR3 loop is CASSQRQGGRALETQYF. CDR3 bases: TGCGCCAGCAGCCAACGACAGGGCGGGAGGGCATTAGAGACCCAGTACTTC. V is TRBV4-1 and J is TRBJ2-5; 9 nucleotides align to TRBD2. Germline V gene data show CDR1 as MGHRA and CDR2 as YSYEKL. The J segment lost 4 bases and the V segment lost 2 bases, leaving 11 bases of the junction unmatched. This CDR3 has 17 residues.

This chain links TRBV19 with TRBJ2-1, with 8 bases lining up with TRBD2. Germline-derived CDR1 and CDR2 are LNHDA and SQIVND (reference sequence). The CDR3 contains 12 residues. The V and J ends lost 7 bases and 9 bases, in that order; junction bases with no gene match: 5. The CDR3 DNA reads as TGTGCCAGTAATAGCGGGACTGGTGAGCAGTTCTTC. Its protein is CASNSGTGEQFF.

On this clone itself: The same CDR3 also results from other DNA sequences found in this sample. This chain links TRBV7-9 with TRBJ2-7, with 13 bases aligning to TRBD2. Germline values: CDR1 SEHNR, CDR2 FQNEAQ (reference sequence). The length of the CDR3 is 15 residues. V was clipped by 6 bases and J by 2 bases; unmatched bases: 4. This CDR3 is CASSSGLAGAYEQYF. For the CDR3, the DNA is TGTGCCAGCAGTTCTGGACTAGCGGGGGCCTACGAGCAGTACTTC.

The gene calls are TRBV4-1 and TRBJ1-2, with 8 bases fitting TRBD1. Unmatched junction bases numbered 10, after V lost 4 bases and J lost 6 bases. The germline V gene encodes CDR1 MGHRA and CDR2 YSYEKL. The CDR3 contains 15 residues. CDR3 in amino acids: CASSLRQGKVDGYTF. In DNA form, the CDR3 reads TGCGCCAGCAGCCTAAGACAGGGGAAAGTGGATGGCTACACCTTC.

On this clone: Other DNA sequences in the sample encode the same CDR3. The chain recombines TRBV3-1 (or the pseudogene TRBV3-2) with TRBJ2-7; D is unclear. V dropped 1 base and J dropped 3 bases, with 10 bases sitting between them. Looked up from germline, CDR1 is LGHDT and CDR2 is YNNKEL (reference sequence). The CDR3 covers 14 residues. The DNA for the CDR3 is TGTGCCAGCAGCCAAGGACATCTTAGCTACGAGCAGTACTTC. This translates into CASSQGHLSYEQYF.

The rearrangement uses TRBV7-8 and TRBJ1-5; maybe TRBD1 (6 bases). The CDR3 is made up of 14 amino acids. CDR1 and CDR2 (germline): SGHVS, FQNEAQ. The germline V and J ends were trimmed by 9 bases and 0 bases, with 12 bases remaining between them. The CDR3 coding sequence is TGTGCCAGTTCGGGACATAATAGCAATCAGCCCCAGCATTTT. Protein sequence: CASSGHNSNQPQHF.

This clone has only one observation. This chain links TRBV5-1 with TRBJ2-1; TRBD2 agrees at 14 bases. With 2 bases clipped from V and 9 bases from J, the junction kept 7 bases outside the gene matches. CDR1 and CDR2 from the germline V gene are SGHRS and YFSETQ. This CDR3 is built from 16 residues. This CDR3 reads CASSLPGLAGVAEQFF. In nucleotides, the CDR3 is TGCGCCAGCAGCTTACCGGGACTAGCGGGAGTGGCTGAGCAGTTCTTC.